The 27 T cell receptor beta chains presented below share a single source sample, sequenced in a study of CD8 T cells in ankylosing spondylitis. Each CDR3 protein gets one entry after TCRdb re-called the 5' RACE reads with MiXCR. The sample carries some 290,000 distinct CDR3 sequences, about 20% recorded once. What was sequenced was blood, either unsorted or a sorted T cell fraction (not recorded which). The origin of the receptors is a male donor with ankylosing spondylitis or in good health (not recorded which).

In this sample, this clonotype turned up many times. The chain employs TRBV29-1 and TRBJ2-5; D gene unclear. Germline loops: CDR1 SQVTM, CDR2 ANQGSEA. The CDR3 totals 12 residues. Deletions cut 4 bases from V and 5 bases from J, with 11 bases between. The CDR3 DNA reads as TGCAGCGTTGCTCTAGTAGGGGAGACCCAGTACTTC. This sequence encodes CSVALVGETQYF.

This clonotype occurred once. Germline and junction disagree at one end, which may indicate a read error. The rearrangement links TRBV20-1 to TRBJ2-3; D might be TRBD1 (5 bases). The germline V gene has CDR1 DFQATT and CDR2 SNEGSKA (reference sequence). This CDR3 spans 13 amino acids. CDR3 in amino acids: CSARSADTDTLYF. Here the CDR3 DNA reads TGCAGTGCTAGGTCTGCGGACACAGATACGCTGTATTTT.

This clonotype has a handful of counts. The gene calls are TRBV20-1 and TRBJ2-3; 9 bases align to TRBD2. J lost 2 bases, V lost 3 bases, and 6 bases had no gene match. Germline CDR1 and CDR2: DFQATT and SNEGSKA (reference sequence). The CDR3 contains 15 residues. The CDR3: CSASESSGTTDTQYF. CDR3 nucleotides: TGCAGTGCTAGTGAGTCTAGCGGGACCACAGATACGCAGTATTTT.

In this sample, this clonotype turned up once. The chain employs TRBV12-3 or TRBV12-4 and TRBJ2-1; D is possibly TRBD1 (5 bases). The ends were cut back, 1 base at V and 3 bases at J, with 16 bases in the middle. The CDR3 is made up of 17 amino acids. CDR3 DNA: TGTGCCAGCAGTTTAGAAGGAAGGCAGGGCGTCTACAATGAGCAGTTCTTC. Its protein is CASSLEGRQGVYNEQFF.

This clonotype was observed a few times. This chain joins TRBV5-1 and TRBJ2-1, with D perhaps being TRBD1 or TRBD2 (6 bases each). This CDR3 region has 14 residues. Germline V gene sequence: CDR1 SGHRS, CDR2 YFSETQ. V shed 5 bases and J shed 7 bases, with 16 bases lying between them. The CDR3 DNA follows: TGCGCCAGCAGATTCGTGGGGGCGGGGAATGAGCAGTTCTTC. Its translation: CASRFVGAGNEQFF. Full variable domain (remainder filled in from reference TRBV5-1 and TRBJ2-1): KAGVTQTPRYLIKTRGQQVTLSCSPISGHRSVSWYQQTPGQGLQFLFEYFSETQRNKGNFPGRFSGRQFSNSRSEMNVSTLELGDSALYLCASRFVGAGNEQFFGPGTRLTVL.

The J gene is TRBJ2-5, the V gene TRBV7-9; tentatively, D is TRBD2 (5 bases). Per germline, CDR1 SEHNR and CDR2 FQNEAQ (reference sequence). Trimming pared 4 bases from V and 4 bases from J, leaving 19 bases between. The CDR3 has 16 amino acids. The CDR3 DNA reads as TGTGCCAGCAGCTCTCTGCCCGGGAAAGAGGGAGAGACCCAGTACTTC. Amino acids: CASSSLPGKEGETQYF.

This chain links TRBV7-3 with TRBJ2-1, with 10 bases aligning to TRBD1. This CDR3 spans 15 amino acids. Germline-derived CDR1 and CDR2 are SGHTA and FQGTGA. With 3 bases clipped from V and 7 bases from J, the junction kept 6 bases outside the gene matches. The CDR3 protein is CASSLDRGSRNEQFF. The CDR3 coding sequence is TGTGCCAGCAGCTTGGACAGGGGGAGTAGGAATGAGCAGTTCTTC.

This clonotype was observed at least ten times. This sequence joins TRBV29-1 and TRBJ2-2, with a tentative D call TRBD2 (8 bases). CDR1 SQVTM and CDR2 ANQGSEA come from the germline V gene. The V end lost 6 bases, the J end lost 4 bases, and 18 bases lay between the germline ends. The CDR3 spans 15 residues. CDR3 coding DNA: TGCAGCGTCGTACAGGGGAGCGGGAGCACCGGGGAGCTGTTTTTT. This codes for CSVVQGSGSTGELFF.

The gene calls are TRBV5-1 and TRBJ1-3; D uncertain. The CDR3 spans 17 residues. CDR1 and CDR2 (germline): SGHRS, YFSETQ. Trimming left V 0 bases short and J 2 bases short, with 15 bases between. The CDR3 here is CASSLGWRAAAGNTIYF. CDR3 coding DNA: TGCGCCAGCAGCTTGGGGTGGAGGGCGGCGGCTGGAAACACCATATATTTT.

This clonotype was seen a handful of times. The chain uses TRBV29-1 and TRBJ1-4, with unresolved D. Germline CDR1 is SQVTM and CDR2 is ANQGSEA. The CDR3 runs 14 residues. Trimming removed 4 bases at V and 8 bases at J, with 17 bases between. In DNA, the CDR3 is TGCAGCGTTGGTCGGGAGCCCGGCGGGGAAAAACTGTTTTTT. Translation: CSVGREPGGEKLFF.

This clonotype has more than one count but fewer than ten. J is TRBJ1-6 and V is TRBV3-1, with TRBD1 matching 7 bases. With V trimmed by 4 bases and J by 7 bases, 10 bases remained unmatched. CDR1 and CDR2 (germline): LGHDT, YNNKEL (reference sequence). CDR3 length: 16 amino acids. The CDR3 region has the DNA TGTGCCAGCAGCCCTACCCAAGGGGGCGCCAATTCACCCCTCCACTTT. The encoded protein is CASSPTQGGANSPLHF. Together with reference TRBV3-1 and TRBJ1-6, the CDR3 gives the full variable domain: DTAVSQTPKYLVTQMGNDKSIKCEQNLGHDTMYWYKQDSKKFLKIMFSYNNKELIINETVPNRFSPKSPDKAHLNLHINSLELGDSAVYFCASSPTQGGANSPLHFGNGTRLTVT.

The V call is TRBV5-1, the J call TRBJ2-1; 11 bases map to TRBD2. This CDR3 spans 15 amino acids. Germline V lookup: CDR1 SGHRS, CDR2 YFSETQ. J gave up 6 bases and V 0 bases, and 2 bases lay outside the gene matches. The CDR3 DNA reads TGCGCCAGCAGCTTGGTAGCGGGGGGGCTCAATGAGCAGTTCTTC. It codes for CASSLVAGGLNEQFF. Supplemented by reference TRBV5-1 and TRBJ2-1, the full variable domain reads KAGVTQTPRYLIKTRGQQVTLSCSPISGHRSVSWYQQTPGQGLQFLFEYFSETQRNKGNFPGRFSGRQFSNSRSEMNVSTLELGDSALYLCASSLVAGGLNEQFFGPGTRLTVL.

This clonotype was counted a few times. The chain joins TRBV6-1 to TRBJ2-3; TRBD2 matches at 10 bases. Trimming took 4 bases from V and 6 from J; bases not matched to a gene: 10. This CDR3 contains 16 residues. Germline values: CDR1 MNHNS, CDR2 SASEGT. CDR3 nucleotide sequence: TGTGCCAGCAGTGGGGGCACTAGCGGGGTGGGGGATACGCAGTATTTT. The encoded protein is CASSGGTSGVGDTQYF.

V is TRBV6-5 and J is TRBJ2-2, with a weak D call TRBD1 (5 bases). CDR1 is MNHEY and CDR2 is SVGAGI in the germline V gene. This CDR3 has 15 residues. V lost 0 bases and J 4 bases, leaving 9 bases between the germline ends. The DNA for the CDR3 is TGTGCCAGCAGTTACTCGTCCAGGGCCACCGGGGAGCTGTTTTTT. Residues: CASSYSSRATGELFF.

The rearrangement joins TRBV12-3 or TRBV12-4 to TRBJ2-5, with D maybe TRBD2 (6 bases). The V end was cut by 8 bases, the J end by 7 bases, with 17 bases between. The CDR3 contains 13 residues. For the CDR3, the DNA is TGTGCCAGCCTTGGAGGGGCTACGGGGACCCAGTACTTC. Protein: CASLGGATGTQYF.

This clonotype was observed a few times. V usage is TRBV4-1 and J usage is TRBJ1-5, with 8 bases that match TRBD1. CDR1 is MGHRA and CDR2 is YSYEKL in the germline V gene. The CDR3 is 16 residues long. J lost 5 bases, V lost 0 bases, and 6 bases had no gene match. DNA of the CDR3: TGCGCCAGCAGCCAAGAGTGGACAGGGTCGTATCAGCCCCAGCATTTT. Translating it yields CASSQEWTGSYQPQHF.

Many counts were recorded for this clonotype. CDR3 sequence (DNA): TGTGCCAGCAGCTCGCCAGGGTCAACTAATGAAAAACTGTTTTTT. It is translated as CASSSPGSTNEKLFF. The V gene is TRBV5-5, the J gene TRBJ1-4, with D perhaps matching TRBD1 (5 bases). Germline CDR1 is SGHKS and CDR2 is YYEKEE (reference sequence). The V and J ends lost 3 bases and 0 bases respectively, with 9 bases between them. The CDR3 is made up of 15 amino acids.

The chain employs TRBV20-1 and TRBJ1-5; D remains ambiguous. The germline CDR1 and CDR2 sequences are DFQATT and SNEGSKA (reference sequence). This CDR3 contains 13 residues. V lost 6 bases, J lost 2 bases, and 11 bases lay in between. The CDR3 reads CSAEEGGNQPQHF. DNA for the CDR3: TGCAGTGCCGAGGAGGGTGGCAATCAGCCCCAGCATTTT.

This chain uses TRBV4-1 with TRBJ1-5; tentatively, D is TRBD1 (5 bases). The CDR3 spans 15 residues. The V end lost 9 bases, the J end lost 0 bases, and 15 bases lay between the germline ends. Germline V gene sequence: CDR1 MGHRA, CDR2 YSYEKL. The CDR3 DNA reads TGCGCCAGTAAAATGGGACCTTATAGCAATCAGCCCCAGCATTTT. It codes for CASKMGPYSNQPQHF.

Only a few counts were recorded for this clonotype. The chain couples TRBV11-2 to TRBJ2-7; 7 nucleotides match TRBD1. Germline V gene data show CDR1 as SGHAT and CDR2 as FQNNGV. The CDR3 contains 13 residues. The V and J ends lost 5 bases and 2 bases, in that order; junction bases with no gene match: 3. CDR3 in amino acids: CASSTGQTYEQYV. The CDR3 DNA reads TGTGCCAGCAGCACGGGACAGACCTACGAGCAGTACGTC.

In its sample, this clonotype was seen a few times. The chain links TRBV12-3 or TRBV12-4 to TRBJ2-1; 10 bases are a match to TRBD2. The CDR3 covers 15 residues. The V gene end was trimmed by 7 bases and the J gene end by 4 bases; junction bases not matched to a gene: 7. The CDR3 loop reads CASTTGTSAYNEQFF. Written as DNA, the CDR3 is TGTGCCAGCACCACCGGGACTAGCGCTTACAATGAGCAGTTCTTC.

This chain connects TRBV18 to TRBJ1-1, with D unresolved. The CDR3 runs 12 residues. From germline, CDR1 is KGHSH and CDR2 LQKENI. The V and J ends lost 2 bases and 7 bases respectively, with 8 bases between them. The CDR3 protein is CASSPINDEAFF. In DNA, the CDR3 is TGTGCCAGCTCACCAATAAATGATGAAGCTTTCTTT.

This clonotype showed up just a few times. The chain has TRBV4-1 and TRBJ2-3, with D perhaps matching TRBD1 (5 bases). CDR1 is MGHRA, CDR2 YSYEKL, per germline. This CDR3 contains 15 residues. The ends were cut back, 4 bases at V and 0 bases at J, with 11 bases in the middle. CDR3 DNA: TGCGCCAGCAGCCTTCAAGGACACAGCACAGATACGCAGTATTTT. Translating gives CASSLQGHSTDTQYF.

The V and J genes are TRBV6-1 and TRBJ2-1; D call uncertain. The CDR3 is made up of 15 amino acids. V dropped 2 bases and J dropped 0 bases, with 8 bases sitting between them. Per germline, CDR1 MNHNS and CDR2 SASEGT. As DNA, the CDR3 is TGTGCCAGCAGTGAAATTAGGAGCTCCTACAATGAGCAGTTCTTC. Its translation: CASSEIRSSYNEQFF.

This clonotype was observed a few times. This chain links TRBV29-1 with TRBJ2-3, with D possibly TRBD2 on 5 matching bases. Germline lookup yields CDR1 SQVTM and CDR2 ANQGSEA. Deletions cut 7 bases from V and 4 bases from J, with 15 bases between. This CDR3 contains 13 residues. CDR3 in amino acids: CSAREGEADTQYF. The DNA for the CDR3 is TGCAGCGCCCGCGAGGGAGAGGCAGATACGCAGTATTTT.

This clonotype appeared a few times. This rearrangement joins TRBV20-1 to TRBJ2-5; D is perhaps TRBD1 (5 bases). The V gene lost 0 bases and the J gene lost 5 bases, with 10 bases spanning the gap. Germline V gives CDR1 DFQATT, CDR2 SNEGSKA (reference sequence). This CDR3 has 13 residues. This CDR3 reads CSAREARAETQYF. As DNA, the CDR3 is TGCAGTGCTAGAGAGGCCAGGGCGGAGACCCAGTACTTC.

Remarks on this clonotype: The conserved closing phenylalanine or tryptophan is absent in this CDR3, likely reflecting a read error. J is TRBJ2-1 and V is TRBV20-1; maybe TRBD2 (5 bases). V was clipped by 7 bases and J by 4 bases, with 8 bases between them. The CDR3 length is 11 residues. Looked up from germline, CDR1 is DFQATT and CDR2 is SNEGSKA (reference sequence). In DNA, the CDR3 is TGCAGTGATTCGGGGTACAATGAGCAGTTCCTC. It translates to CSDSGYNEQFL.